This T cell receptor (beta chain) appears in the sequencing data of a study of T-cell reconstitution after alpha-beta-depleted transplantation in children listed by TCRdb under 2016. Background on the whole study: T-cell immune reconstitution after TCRalphabeta/CD19-depleted allogeneic hematopoietic cell transplantation in children was quantitatively tracked in the study by means of TCR repertoire profiling.

Germline trimming amounts to 4 bases on V and 5 bases on J, with 10 as the count of junction bases outside the gene matches. The CDR3 spans 15 residues, from the cysteine through the phenylalanine. The entry retains the CDR3 DNA only, 45 bases that are in frame from base 1. A few counts support this clonotype. The clone's antigen remains unknown. Within one base of it there is no much larger clone, and no base qualities were kept. The receptor library was made with PCR. TCRdb lists the instrument as Illumina HiSeq 2500. To normalize quantification of the TCRbeta repertoire, the TCR libraries were built with molecular barcoding that relied on unique molecular identifiers. TCRdb redid the processing of the public reads, applying fastp at Q25 and MiXCR, and retained in-frame beta chains. Every entry covers one CDR3 protein and lists the most common genes and DNA from its rows. This sample lists some 490,000 distinct CDR3 sequences; about 12% were detected once. The top ten clones comprise around 5.8% of the sample.

This TCR was recovered from a human donor who donated a stem cell graft to a child with combined immunodeficiency. Recombination linked TRBV12-3 or TRBV12-4 to TRBJ1-1; 7 nucleotides in the junction match TRBD1. Sequencing used PBMCs from the stem cell graft donor, obtained from the stem cell graft. The CDR3 loop reads CASSSVGQAGTEAFF. The DNA is TGTGCCAGCAGTTCCGTTGGACAGGCAGGAACTGAAGCTTTCTTT.